In this sample, the clone carrying this TCR beta chain turned up many times. Its target is not known. One entry per CDR3 protein results from TCRdb running MiXCR on the 5' RACE reads. Of roughly 130,000 distinct CDR3 sequences in the sample, over 6.5% are singletons; the top ten hold 12%. The record originates from a study of CD8 T cells in ankylosing spondylitis. Study outcomes and limitations: Reportedly, matched ankylosing spondylitis synovial fluid was significantly enriched for disease-linked clones. Clones linked to the disease showed a CD8+ phenotype. They occurred at relatively low frequencies in peripheral blood.

This receptor was obtained from a male donor with ankylosing spondylitis or in good health (not recorded which). The specimen sequenced was blood, either unsorted or a sorted T cell fraction (not recorded which).

DNA for the CDR3: TGTGCCAGCGGAGGGCCCATCACTAATTTCTACGAGCAGTACTTC. Amino acid sequence: CASGGPITNFYEQYF. V and J are TRBV28 and TRBJ2-7; D perhaps matches TRBD2 (6 bases). Per the germline V gene, CDR1 is MDHEN and CDR2 is SYDVKM. Trimming cost V 8 bases and J 3 bases, with 20 bases left between them. The CDR3 is 15 residues long. Based on the CDR3 plus reference TRBV28 and TRBJ2-7, the full variable domain is DVKVTQSSRYLVKRTGEKVFLECVQDMDHENMFWYRQDPGLGLRLIYFSYDVKMKEKGDIPEGYSVSREKKERFSLILESASTNQTSMYLCASGGPITNFYEQYFGPGTRLTVT.